Below are 27 T cell receptor beta chains sequenced from a single sample in a study of cytomegalovirus exposure and HLA in healthy donors. The primer mix had 60 Vbeta and 13 Jbeta primers. Only in-frame clones appear in the TCRdb table, and some are missing; sequencing was by immunoSEQ multiplex PCR. Of 100,000 to 150,000 clones in the sample, roughly three quarters are singletons; the top ten hold approximately 0.9%. The sequenced sample consisted of PBMCs. The receptors stem from a woman aged 60-70 years in good health and CMV-seronegative.

This clone occurred once. V gene TRBV15 combines with J gene TRBJ2-5, with D perhaps matching TRBD2 (6 bases). Germline-derived CDR1 and CDR2 are LNHNV and YYDKDF (reference sequence). V dropped 0 bases and J dropped 5 bases, with 10 bases sitting between them. The CDR3 has 14 residues. In nucleotides, the CDR3 is TGTGCCACCAGCAGAGATAGAGGGAGGGAGACCCAGTACTTC. Translating gives CATSRDRGRETQYF.

The rearrangement links TRBV4-1 to TRBJ1-2, with 9 positions matching TRBD1. Germline-derived CDR1 and CDR2 are MGHRA and YSYEKL. The CDR3 extends over 13 amino acids. The V gene end was trimmed by 3 bases and the J gene end by 6 bases; junction bases not matched to a gene: 2. CDR3 DNA: TGCGCCAGCAGCCAGGGGACAGGGCATGGCTACACCTTC. Amino acid sequence: CASSQGTGHGYTF.

The J gene is TRBJ1-5, the V gene TRBV27; maybe TRBD1 (5 bases). V shed 3 bases and J shed 5 bases, with 20 bases lying between them. CDR3 length: 17 amino acids. CDR1 is MNHEY, CDR2 SMNVEV, per germline (reference sequence). The CDR3 bases are TGTGCCAGCAGTTTGACAGTCCCGGGAGTGGGGGATCAGCCCCAGCATTTT. It translates to CASSLTVPGVGDQPQHF.

This rearrangement joins TRBV7-9 to TRBJ1-5; 8 bases line up with TRBD1. The CDR3 loop spans 16 amino acids. Germline CDR1 is SEHNR and CDR2 is FQNEAQ (reference sequence). The V segment lost 5 bases and the J segment 3 bases; nucleotides outside the gene matches: 9. This chain's CDR3 is CASSRQGKSPNQPQHF. The CDR3 DNA follows: TGTGCCAGCAGCCGACAGGGGAAGTCCCCCAATCAGCCCCAGCATTTT.

The chain recombines TRBV6-6 with TRBJ1-1; tentative D call: TRBD1 (6 bases). The CDR3 has 13 residues. Germline V CDR1 and CDR2: MNHNY, SVGAGI (reference sequence). Trimming stripped 8 bases from V and 4 bases from J, with 14 bases between. This CDR3 reads CASAARGITEAFF. The CDR3 DNA reads as TGTGCCAGCGCTGCCAGGGGCATCACTGAAGCTTTCTTT.

J is TRBJ1-1 and V is TRBV5-1; possibly TRBD1 for D (6 bases). CDR1 and CDR2 (germline): SGHRS, YFSETQ. CDR3 length: 13 amino acids. The V end was cut by 4 bases, the J end by 4 bases, with 11 bases between. The CDR3 here is CASSPNRATEAFF. The CDR3 DNA is TGCGCCAGCAGCCCTAACAGGGCCACTGAAGCTTTCTTT.

This rearrangement joins TRBV27 to TRBJ2-7, with TRBD2 identical over 9 bases. The CDR3 extends over 14 amino acids. The V segment lost 2 bases and the J segment 3 bases; nucleotides outside the gene matches: 2. Germline assignment: CDR1 MNHEY and CDR2 SMNVEV (reference sequence). The DNA for the CDR3 is TGTGCCAGCAGTTTAGGCGGGAGGGTCTACGAGCAGTACTTC. It yields the protein CASSLGGRVYEQYF.

The chain employs TRBV6-1 and TRBJ1-5; D gene ambiguous. The germline V and J ends were trimmed by 3 bases and 4 bases, with 7 bases remaining between them. Germline V lookup: CDR1 MNHNS, CDR2 SASEGT. The CDR3 has 13 amino acids. The DNA of the CDR3 is TGTGCCAGCAGTGAGTCCACTAATCAGCCCCAGCATTTT. Its protein product is CASSESTNQPQHF.

This chain links TRBV18 with TRBJ2-2; D not resolved. The CDR3 length is 15 residues. V was cut by 2 bases and J by 5 bases, with 12 bases left in between. Germline CDR1 and CDR2: KGHSH and LQKENI. The CDR3, as DNA: TGTGCCAGCTCACCATCGCTTAGTCGGACCGGGGAGCTGTTTTTT. It specifies CASSPSLSRTGELFF.

This clone occurred a few times. This chain links TRBV7-9 with TRBJ1-4; D is ambiguous. Between the trimmed V and J ends, which lost 1 base and 7 bases, there was a span of 10 bases. CDR1 is SEHNR and CDR2 is FQNEAQ in the germline V gene (reference sequence). The CDR3 length is 14 residues. The CDR3 reads CASSLDNRGEKLFF. As DNA, the CDR3 is TGTGCCAGCAGCTTAGATAATCGGGGTGAAAAACTGTTTTTT.

This clone has only one observation. This rearrangement joins TRBV14 to TRBJ1-2, with D unresolved. This CDR3 has 13 residues. CDR1 and CDR2 (germline): SGHDN, FVKESK. The V end was cut by 0 bases, the J end by 4 bases, with 6 bases between. The CDR3 region is CASSQERLYGYTF. Here the CDR3 DNA reads TGTGCCAGCAGCCAAGAGCGGCTCTATGGCTACACCTTC.

A word on this clone: Because it lacks the conserved phenylalanine or tryptophan at the end, this CDR3 is likely a read error. CDR3 in DNA: TGTGCCAGCAGCCAAAGGTCGGGACAGGGGTCTTCACCCCTCCACTTG. Amino acid sequence: CASSQRSGQGSSPLHL. The chain carries TRBV14 and TRBJ1-6; 10 bases fit TRBD1. J lost 9 bases, V lost 2 bases, and 7 bases had no gene match. There are 16 residues in the CDR3. Germline CDR1 is SGHDN and CDR2 is FVKESK.

A few counts support this clone. The gene calls are TRBV4-1 and TRBJ2-1; 10 bases fit TRBD2. Germline CDR1 reads MGHRA; CDR2 reads YSYEKL. CDR3 size: 18 residues. Germline trimming cut 2 bases from V and 9 bases from J; bases unmatched to any gene: 16. The CDR3 nucleotides read TGCGCCAGCAGCCAACCACCTCTAGCGGGAGTCGTTGGGATTGAGCAGTTCTTC. The encoded protein is CASSQPPLAGVVGIEQFF.

The genes are TRBV16 and TRBJ2-5; TRBD2 matches 12 bases. Germline lookup yields CDR1 KGHSY and CDR2 FQNENV. V gave up 5 bases and J gave up 7 bases; unmatched junction bases: 8. The CDR3 contains 15 residues. CDR3 bases: TGTGCCAGCAGCTTTCGGACTAGCGGGATTGTGACCCAGTACTTC. Its protein product is CASSFRTSGIVTQYF. Looking up the rest from reference TRBV16 and TRBJ2-5 gives the full variable domain: GEEVAQTPKHLVRGEGQKAKLYCAPIKGHSYVFWYQQVLKNEFKFLISFQNENVFDETGMPKERFSAKCLPNSPCSLEIQATKLEDSAVYFCASSFRTSGIVTQYFGPGTRLLVL.

The table lists this clone with a count of one. The V and J genes are TRBV6-1 and TRBJ1-2, with TRBD1 identical over 7 bases. V lost 1 base and J lost 5; bases outside the gene matches: 4. Germline lookup yields CDR1 MNHNS and CDR2 SASEGT. The CDR3 loop spans 14 amino acids. The CDR3 coding sequence is TGTGCCAGCAGTGAAGGGGGGACAGTTTATGGCTACACCTTC. Translated, it gives CASSEGGTVYGYTF.

V and J are TRBV21-1 and TRBJ2-7; TRBD2, as called in the table, went unchecked against the DNA. TRBV21-1 is an annotated pseudogene. The CDR3 sequence is 17 residues long. The CDR3: CASSPWGGFPNSYEQYF. CDR3 in DNA: TGTGCCAGCAGCCCGTGGGGGGGTTTTCCTAATTCCTACGAGCAGTACTTC.

The chain joins TRBV2 to TRBJ1-2; D call uncertain. Germline V gene data show CDR1 as SNHLY and CDR2 as FYNNEI. Trimming removed 4 bases from V and 4 bases from J, with 10 bases in between. CDR3 size: 13 residues. This CDR3 reads CASSASVSYGYTF. The CDR3 DNA reads as TGTGCCAGCAGTGCATCAGTCAGCTATGGCTACACCTTC.

The gene calls are TRBV5-5 and TRBJ2-5; 7 nucleotides match TRBD1. The length of the CDR3 is 15 residues. V shed 1 base, J shed 1 base, and the junction held 4 bases outside the gene matches. From germline, CDR1 is SGHKS and CDR2 YYEKEE (reference sequence). In DNA, the CDR3 is TGTGCCAGCAGCTTGAAGGACAGGCTCCAAGAGACCCAGTACTTC. Protein sequence: CASSLKDRLQETQYF.

The J gene is TRBJ1-5, the V gene TRBV28; TRBD1 matches at 8 bases. The V gene end was trimmed by 5 bases and the J gene end by 6 bases; junction bases not matched to a gene: 12. CDR1 is MDHEN, CDR2 SYDVKM, per germline. The CDR3 runs to 16 residues. The CDR3 spells CASSPPTGAFLQPQHF. The DNA of the CDR3 is TGTGCCAGCAGTCCCCCGACAGGGGCCTTTCTTCAGCCCCAGCATTTT.

V is TRBV4-2 and J is TRBJ2-3, with D maybe TRBD1 (6 bases). CDR3 size: 16 residues. The germline gives CDR1 LGHNA, CDR2 YNFKEQ. The V and J ends lost 4 bases and 3 bases respectively, with 17 bases between them. The DNA of the CDR3 is TGTGCCAGCAGCCCATACAAGGACAGCCCGACAGATACGCAGTATTTT. Amino acids: CASSPYKDSPTDTQYF.

The chain has TRBV7-3 and TRBJ2-1; D remains ambiguous. V was shortened by 4 bases and J by 8 bases, with 9 bases between the two germline ends. Germline values: CDR1 SGHTA, CDR2 FQGTGA. This CDR3 contains 12 residues. CDR3 sequence: CASSYREDEQFF. The CDR3 DNA is TGTGCCAGCAGCTATAGAGAAGATGAGCAGTTCTTC.

The CDR3 DNA reads as TGCGCCAGCAGCTTCGGTGGCGGTACCTCCTACGAGCAGTACTTC. This sequence encodes CASSFGGGTSYEQYF. The chain combines TRBV5-1 with TRBJ2-5; no reliable D call. The closer fit of TRBJ2-7 to the DNA end suggests the J call may be wrong. There are 15 residues in the CDR3. Germline V gene lookup returns CDR1 SGHRS and CDR2 YFSETQ.

The gene calls are TRBV5-6 and TRBJ2-1; 16 bases line up with TRBD2. The CDR3 is 18 residues long. V was pared by 4 bases and J by 7 bases, with 11 bases of the junction left unmatched. Germline lookup yields CDR1 SGHDT and CDR2 YYEEEE. In DNA, the CDR3 is TGTGCCAGCAGCACCCTGGGACTAGCGGGAGGGCCTTTGAATGAGCAGTTCTTC. Translating it yields CASSTLGLAGGPLNEQFF.

This rearrangement joins TRBV15 to TRBJ2-1; TRBD2 aligns across 8 bases. J gave up 4 bases and V 3 bases, and 8 bases lay outside the gene matches. Germline values: CDR1 LNHNV, CDR2 YYDKDF (reference sequence). The CDR3 has 16 amino acids. The CDR3 spells CATSRAGGAGYNEQFF. CDR3 nucleotide sequence: TGTGCCACCAGCAGGGCCGGGGGGGCCGGGTACAATGAGCAGTTCTTC.

In regard to this clone: This same CDR3 is encoded by further DNA sequences in the sample. The chain employs TRBV28 and TRBJ2-7; 12 nucleotides align to TRBD2. Germline V lookup: CDR1 MDHEN, CDR2 SYDVKM. Germline trimming cut 7 bases from V and 4 bases from J; bases unmatched to any gene: 5. The CDR3 loop spans 14 amino acids. The CDR3 sequence: CASTTSGGLYEQYF. The CDR3, as DNA: TGTGCCAGCACGACTAGCGGGGGATTATACGAGCAGTACTTC.

The J gene is TRBJ1-5, the V gene TRBV6-5; TRBD1 matches 7 bases. This CDR3 region has 15 residues. Trimming removed 5 bases from V and 2 bases from J; junction bases left unmatched: 6. Germline V CDR1 and CDR2: MNHEY, SVGAGI. DNA for the CDR3: TGTGCCAGCAGTCCGACAGGGCTTGGCAATCAGCCCCAGCATTTT. Protein: CASSPTGLGNQPQHF.

J is TRBJ1-4 and V is TRBV9, with 10 positions matching TRBD1. This CDR3 is built from 14 residues. V gave up 3 bases and J gave up 5 bases; unmatched junction bases: 1. Germline V gene lookup returns CDR1 SGDLS and CDR2 YYNGEE. The CDR3 here is CASSEDRGNEKLFF. CDR3 in DNA: TGTGCCAGCAGCGAGGACAGGGGGAATGAAAAACTGTTTTTT.